Sequencing of this T cell receptor beta chain was carried out in a study of blood T cell repertoires in COVID-19. In the study overall: Whether acute or convalescent, the COVID-19 samples came from the United States, Italy and Spain. PBMCs, B-cell-depleted T cells, or T cells were the source of the cDNA or gDNA that made up the material.

This CDR3 region has 13 residues. Trimming took 2 bases from V and 0 from J, leaving 5 bases between them. Per germline, CDR1 SGHDN and CDR2 FVKESK. Method: immunoSEQ multiplex PCR; TCRdb's copy keeps in-frame clones and lacks some. The repertoire holds some 70,000 clones, with around 80% as singletons. The sample comprised peripheral blood. This TCR was sampled from a woman between 45 and 60 years old with acute or convalescent COVID-19. The chain employs TRBV14 and TRBJ2-7; D gene uncertain. The CDR3 protein is CASSQRSSYEQYF. The DNA for the CDR3 is TGTGCCAGCAGCCAACGGAGCTCCTACGAGCAGTACTTC.